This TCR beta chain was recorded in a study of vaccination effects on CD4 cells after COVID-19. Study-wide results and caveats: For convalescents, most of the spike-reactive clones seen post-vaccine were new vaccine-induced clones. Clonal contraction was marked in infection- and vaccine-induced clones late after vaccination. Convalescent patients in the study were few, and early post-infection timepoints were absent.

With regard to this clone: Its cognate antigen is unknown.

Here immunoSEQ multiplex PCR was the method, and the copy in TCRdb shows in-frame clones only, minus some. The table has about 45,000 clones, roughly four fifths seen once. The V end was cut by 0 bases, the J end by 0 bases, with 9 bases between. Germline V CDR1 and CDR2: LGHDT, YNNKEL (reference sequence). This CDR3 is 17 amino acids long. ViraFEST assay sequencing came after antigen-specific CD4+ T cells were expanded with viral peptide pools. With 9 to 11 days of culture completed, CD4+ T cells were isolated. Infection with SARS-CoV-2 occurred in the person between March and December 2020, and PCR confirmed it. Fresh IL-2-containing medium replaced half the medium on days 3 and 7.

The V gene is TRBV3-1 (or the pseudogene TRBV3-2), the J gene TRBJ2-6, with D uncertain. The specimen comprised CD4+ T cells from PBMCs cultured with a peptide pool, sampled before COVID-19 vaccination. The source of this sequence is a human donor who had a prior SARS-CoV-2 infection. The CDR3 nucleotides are TGTGCCAGCAGCCAAGATCTGGGAAGCTCTGGGGCCAACGTCCTGACTTTC. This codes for CASSQDLGSSGANVLTF.